This T cell receptor (beta chain) comes out of a study of glioma-infiltrating T cells. The iRepertoire nested amplicon-rescue multiplex PCR amplified TCR alpha and beta CDR3s from RNA. TCRdb redid the calling of the multiplex PCR reads with MiXCR, one entry per CDR3 protein. The top ten clones hold 20% to 25% of a sample with fewer than 250,000 distinct CDR3 sequences, about 32% of them seen once. In its sample, this clonotype was seen many times. Trimming pared 1 base from V and 4 bases from J, leaving 4 bases between. The CDR3 runs to 13 residues. In germline, CDR1 is MNHEY, CDR2 SVGEGT. The chain is built from TRBV6-2 or TRBV6-3 and TRBJ2-2, with D unclear. Source material: glioma tissue, nonneoplastic brain tissue, or PBMCs (not recorded which). The source is a human donor with low-grade glioma or glioblastoma, undergoing nonglioma brain surgery, or in good health (not recorded which). For the CDR3, the DNA is TGTGCCAGCAGTTACTTTCCCACCGGGGAGCTGTTTTTT. The encoded protein is CASSYFPTGELFF.